A selection of T cell receptor beta chains follows, all from one sample in a study of Tregs in tolerant kidney transplant recipients. Clones were sequenced by immunoSEQ multiplex PCR, and TCRdb holds only the in-frame ones, with some missing. The profile shows approximately 16,000 clones, 90% to 95% of them singletons. Sequences were obtained from CD8+ T cells from blood. These receptors were collected from a human donor in good health. Each CDR3 is given with its conserved first and last residue. D genes are given only for firm matches. Clone size is stated in some rows and not others, as once, few, many or a class when expanded.

j_gene: TRBJ2-6; v_gene: TRBV27; abundance: .; d_gene: TRBD2; CDR3nt: TGTGCCAGCAGTTTAACAGGTCGGTCTAGCGGTTTCTCTGGGGCCAACGTCCTGACTTTC; CDR3aa: CASSLTGRSSGFSGANVLTF
j_gene: TRBJ2-1; v_gene: TRBV30; abundance: once; d_gene: .; CDR3nt: TGTGCCTGGAGTGTATTTCGTCCAGGGGTTGAGCAGTTCTTC; CDR3aa: CAWSVFRPGVEQFF
j_gene: TRBJ2-3; v_gene: TRBV6-5; abundance: .; d_gene: TRBD1; CDR3nt: TGTGCCAGCAGAATCCGGGACAGGGTACCAGATACGCAGTATTTT; CDR3aa: CASRIRDRVPDTQYF
j_gene: TRBJ1-1; v_gene: TRBV6-6; abundance: .; d_gene: .; CDR3nt: TGTGCCAGCAGCTACACAGGCCGCAACACTGAAGCTTTCTTT; CDR3aa: CASSYTGRNTEAFF
j_gene: TRBJ1-1; v_gene: TRBV7-9; abundance: .; d_gene: TRBD1; CDR3nt: TGTGCCAGCAGCTTAGTAGGACAGGGGGAGAAAATGAACACTGAAGCTTTCTTT; CDR3aa: CASSLVGQGEKMNTEAFF
j_gene: TRBJ2-1; v_gene: TRBV7-2; abundance: .; d_gene: TRBD2; CDR3nt: TGTGCCAGCAGCCTCAGACTAGCGGGACAACTTTACAATGAGCAGTTCTTC; CDR3aa: CASSLRLAGQLYNEQFF
j_gene: TRBJ2-7; v_gene: TRBV4-1; abundance: .; d_gene: .; CDR3nt: TGCGCCAGCAAGAGGGGAAGGTCCGGCTCCTACGAGCAGTACTTC; CDR3aa: CASKRGRSGSYEQYF
j_gene: TRBJ2-1; v_gene: TRBV6-5; abundance: .; d_gene: TRBD2; CDR3nt: TGTGCCAGCAGACTAGCGGGAGGCAATGAGCAGTTCTTC; CDR3aa: CASRLAGGNEQFF
j_gene: TRBJ2-3; v_gene: TRBV7-8; abundance: .; d_gene: .; CDR3nt: TGTGCCAGCAGCTCTCAGGAGGGATTCTATAGCACAGATACGCAGTATTTT; CDR3aa: CASSSQEGFYSTDTQYF
j_gene: TRBJ2-7; v_gene: TRBV21-1; abundance: large; d_gene: .; CDR3nt: TGTGCCAGCAGCAGCCAGGGTGGGGGTTACGAGCAGTACTTC; CDR3aa: CASSSQGGGYEQYF
j_gene: TRBJ2-1; v_gene: TRBV4-1; abundance: .; d_gene: TRBD1; CDR3nt: TGCGCCAGCCGGGACAGTGAGAACGATGAGCAGTTCTTC; CDR3aa: CASRDSENDEQFF
j_gene: TRBJ1-1; v_gene: TRBV29-1; abundance: .; d_gene: TRBD1; CDR3nt: TGCAGCGTGGGACAGGATGTTAACACTGAAGCTTTCTTT; CDR3aa: CSVGQDVNTEAFF
j_gene: TRBJ2-2; v_gene: TRBV5-8; abundance: .; d_gene: .; CDR3nt: TGTGCCAGCAGCCAGGGACTTTTTAGCGGGGAGCTGTTTTTT; CDR3aa: CASSQGLFSGELFF
j_gene: TRBJ2-3; v_gene: TRBV5-5; abundance: .; d_gene: TRBD2; CDR3nt: TGTGCCAGCAGCTTTGAGGGGACTAGCGGGAGCACAGATACGCAGTATTTT; CDR3aa: CASSFEGTSGSTDTQYF
j_gene: TRBJ2-7; v_gene: TRBV30; abundance: .; d_gene: .; CDR3nt: TGTGCCTGGACTGGACAGTCCTACGAGCAGTACTTC; CDR3aa: CAWTGQSYEQYF
j_gene: TRBJ1-6; v_gene: TRBV30; abundance: .; d_gene: .; CDR3nt: TGTGCCTGGAACTCCGGGGGGAATTCACCCCTCCACTTT; CDR3aa: CAWNSGGNSPLHF
j_gene: TRBJ1-3; v_gene: TRBV4-3; abundance: .; d_gene: TRBD1; CDR3nt: TGCGCCAGCAGCCAAGATCCAGGGGGCCTTTCTGGAAACACCATATATTTT; CDR3aa: CASSQDPGGLSGNTIYF
j_gene: TRBJ2-1; v_gene: TRBV25-1; abundance: .; d_gene: .; CDR3nt: TGTGCCAGCAGTTCTGGTGAGCAGTTCTTC; CDR3aa: CASSSGEQFF
j_gene: TRBJ1-1; v_gene: TRBV30; abundance: .; d_gene: .; CDR3nt: TGTGCCTGGGAACCTCAGGGAACTGAAGCTTTCTTT; CDR3aa: CAWEPQGTEAFF
j_gene: TRBJ2-7; v_gene: TRBV27; abundance: .; d_gene: TRBD2; CDR3nt: TGTGCCAGCAGTGCCTCCGCTAGCGGAGGTTTCCACGAGCAGTACTTC; CDR3aa: CASSASASGGFHEQYF
j_gene: TRBJ2-2; v_gene: TRBV7-6; abundance: .; d_gene: TRBD2; CDR3nt: TGTGCCAGCAGCTTTCGGACTAGCGGGAGTGTCGCGAACACCGGGGAGCTGTTTTTT; CDR3aa: CASSFRTSGSVANTGELFF
j_gene: TRBJ2-1; v_gene: TRBV4-3; abundance: .; d_gene: .; CDR3nt: TGCGCCAGCAGCCAAGATACTTGGTCCTACAATGAGCAGTTCTTC; CDR3aa: CASSQDTWSYNEQFF
j_gene: TRBJ2-1; v_gene: TRBV29-1; abundance: .; d_gene: TRBD2; CDR3nt: TGCAGCGTTTTTGGGGGAGGGCACAATGAGCAGTTCTTC; CDR3aa: CSVFGGGHNEQFF
j_gene: TRBJ2-1; v_gene: TRBV9; abundance: medium-sized; d_gene: TRBD2; CDR3nt: TGTGCCAGCAGCGTAGGCGGGGGGGATTACAATGAGCAGTTCTTC; CDR3aa: CASSVGGGDYNEQFF
j_gene: TRBJ1-1; v_gene: TRBV4-1; abundance: few; d_gene: TRBD1; CDR3nt: TGCGCCAGCAGCCAAGAACACAGGGGGCCCGGTACTGAAGCTTTCTTT; CDR3aa: CASSQEHRGPGTEAFF
j_gene: TRBJ2-7; v_gene: TRBV5-6; abundance: .; d_gene: TRBD2; CDR3nt: TGTGCCAGCAGCCCTTTCGGGAGCGGGAGCTCCTACGAGCAGTACTTC; CDR3aa: CASSPFGSGSSYEQYF
j_gene: TRBJ2-7; v_gene: TRBV7-6; abundance: .; d_gene: .; CDR3nt: TGTGCCAGCAGCTTAGCTAGTGGGTCTGATGAGCAGTACTTC; CDR3aa: CASSLASGSDEQYF
j_gene: TRBJ2-1; v_gene: TRBV6-5; abundance: once; d_gene: TRBD2; CDR3nt: TGTGCCAGCAGTTACTCGGGACTAGCCTACAATGAGCAGTTCTTC; CDR3aa: CASSYSGLAYNEQFF
j_gene: TRBJ1-1; v_gene: TRBV29-1; abundance: .; d_gene: .; CDR3nt: TGCAGCGTGGGGGGTCTGAACACTGAAGCTTTCTTT; CDR3aa: CSVGGLNTEAFF
j_gene: TRBJ2-5; v_gene: TRBV11-3; abundance: .; d_gene: .; CDR3nt: TGTGCCAGCAGCTTTCCCCCCGGCCAAGAGACCCAGTACTTC; CDR3aa: CASSFPPGQETQYF
j_gene: TRBJ2-5; v_gene: TRBV7-9; abundance: .; d_gene: TRBD1; CDR3nt: TGTGCCAGCAGCTTAGATGACAGGGTTAAAGGAGAGACCCAGTACTTC; CDR3aa: CASSLDDRVKGETQYF
j_gene: TRBJ1-1; v_gene: TRBV13; abundance: few; d_gene: .; CDR3nt: TGTGCCAGCAGCTTAGGGGTGAGTCTCGAAGCTTTCTTT; CDR3aa: CASSLGVSLEAFF
j_gene: TRBJ2-7; v_gene: TRBV2; abundance: .; d_gene: .; CDR3nt: TGTGCCAGCACTCAATCCTGGGAGGGGGCCTTCTACGAGCAGTACTTC; CDR3aa: CASTQSWEGAFYEQYF
j_gene: TRBJ2-3; v_gene: TRBV6-5; abundance: .; d_gene: .; CDR3nt: TGTGCCAGCACCGACTCAGGGATCACAGATACGCAGTATTTT; CDR3aa: CASTDSGITDTQYF
j_gene: TRBJ2-1; v_gene: TRBV9; abundance: .; d_gene: TRBD2; CDR3nt: TGTGCCAGCAGCGTGGGACTAGCGGCCACGAATGAGCAGTTCTTC; CDR3aa: CASSVGLAATNEQFF
j_gene: TRBJ1-2; v_gene: TRBV19; abundance: .; d_gene: .; CDR3nt: TGTGCCAGTAGTATAGTGGGGCAGAGGTATGGCTACACCTTC; CDR3aa: CASSIVGQRYGYTF
j_gene: TRBJ2-3; v_gene: TRBV30; abundance: .; d_gene: .; CDR3nt: TGTGCCTGGAGTCTGGGGGGCTTGGATACGCAGTATTTT; CDR3aa: CAWSLGGLDTQYF
j_gene: TRBJ2-1; v_gene: TRBV30; abundance: .; d_gene: TRBD2; CDR3nt: TGTGCCTGGAGTGGACTAGCGGGAGTGAATGAGCAGTTCTTC; CDR3aa: CAWSGLAGVNEQFF
j_gene: TRBJ1-1; v_gene: TRBV4-1; abundance: .; d_gene: .; CDR3nt: TGCGCCAGCAGCCACCTGATCACCCGGGGCACTGAAGCTTTCTTT; CDR3aa: CASSHLITRGTEAFF
j_gene: TRBJ1-2; v_gene: TRBV30; abundance: .; d_gene: .; CDR3nt: TGTGCCTGGAGTAACAGCGTGTTCTATGGCTACACCTTC; CDR3aa: CAWSNSVFYGYTF
j_gene: TRBJ2-3; v_gene: TRBV14; abundance: once; d_gene: .; CDR3nt: TGTGCCAGCAAAGGGCTAGCCACAGATACGCAGTATTTT; CDR3aa: CASKGLATDTQYF
j_gene: TRBJ2-1; v_gene: TRBV11-2; abundance: .; d_gene: TRBD1; CDR3nt: TGTGCCAGCAGCTTAGTCGGGACAGGGCTCGATGAGCAGTTCTTC; CDR3aa: CASSLVGTGLDEQFF
j_gene: TRBJ2-5; v_gene: TRBV7-2; abundance: .; d_gene: .; CDR3nt: TGTGCCAGCAGCTTAGCGGGGGGGCCGCGGGAAGAGACCCAGTACTTC; CDR3aa: CASSLAGGPREETQYF
j_gene: TRBJ1-1; v_gene: TRBV15; abundance: .; d_gene: .; CDR3nt: TGTGCCACCAGCACCGGAATGGGCACTGAAGCTTTCTTT; CDR3aa: CATSTGMGTEAFF
j_gene: TRBJ2-7; v_gene: TRBV30; abundance: .; d_gene: TRBD1; CDR3nt: TGTGCCTGGAGCTCAGGGACAGGAGGGGGGCAGTACTTC; CDR3aa: CAWSSGTGGGQYF
j_gene: TRBJ2-7; v_gene: TRBV4-1; abundance: few; d_gene: .; CDR3nt: TGCGCCAGCAGCCAAGCCCCAAGATCAGACGGCCGATGGTACGAGCAGTACTTC; CDR3aa: CASSQAPRSDGRWYEQYF
j_gene: TRBJ2-3; v_gene: TRBV15; abundance: .; d_gene: TRBD2; CDR3nt: TGTGCCACCAGCAGAGGAGATTGGACTAGCGGGAGAGATACGCAGTATTTT; CDR3aa: CATSRGDWTSGRDTQYF
j_gene: TRBJ2-5; v_gene: TRBV4-3; abundance: .; d_gene: TRBD2; CDR3nt: TGCGCCAGCAGCCACGGGACTAGCGGGGGGGAGACCCAGTACTTC; CDR3aa: CASSHGTSGGETQYF
j_gene: TRBJ2-3; v_gene: TRBV7-2; abundance: .; d_gene: TRBD1; CDR3nt: TGTGCCAGCAGACCCCGGGACAGTCGAAAGTACCCAGATACGCAGTATTTT; CDR3aa: CASRPRDSRKYPDTQYF
j_gene: TRBJ2-7; v_gene: TRBV11-3; abundance: .; d_gene: .; CDR3nt: TGTGCCAGCAGGAACCGACAGGACAGCTCCTACGAGCAGTACTTC; CDR3aa: CASRNRQDSSYEQYF
j_gene: TRBJ2-2; v_gene: TRBV29-1; abundance: once; d_gene: TRBD1; CDR3nt: TGCAGCGTTGAAGGGGACGGGACAGGATACACCGGGGAGCTGTTTTTT; CDR3aa: CSVEGDGTGYTGELFF
j_gene: TRBJ2-1; v_gene: TRBV23-1; abundance: .; d_gene: TRBD1; CDR3nt: TGCGCCAGCAGTCCATGGGAGAACAGGGGGGACAATGAGCAGTTCTTC; CDR3aa: CASSPWENRGDNEQFF